The 17 T cell receptor beta chains below were found in one sample sequenced in a study of long-term antiretroviral therapy in people with HIV (dated 2022 in TCRdb). The immunoSEQ hsTCRB v3.0 assay was used at survey level resolution to sequence the TRB variable region. TCRdb took this table from immuneACCESS and kept in-frame rearrangements with V and J called. Such tables lack part of the clones; where checked against another copy, unresolved V genes explain under half of the gap, and the rest is unexplained. A total of 20,000 to 25,000 clones appear in this sample, roughly 80% of them only once. The leading ten clones occupy 5.6% of the sample. The material was unsorted PBMCs, obtained 0.2 years after starting antiretroviral therapy. These receptors all stem from a woman in her thirties with HIV.

The V gene is TRBV27, the J gene TRBJ2-7; 9 bases fit TRBD1. CDR1 is MNHEY, CDR2 SMNVEV, per germline (reference sequence). This CDR3 is 16 amino acids long. Losses at the gene ends were 5 bases for V and 2 bases for J; bases not matched to a gene: 10. CDR3 loop: CASSSTGGWIPYEQYF. In DNA form, the CDR3 reads TGTGCCAGCAGTAGTACAGGGGGCTGGATTCCCTACGAGCAGTACTTC.

The V call is TRBV6-1, the J call TRBJ2-1; D possibly corresponds to TRBD2 (6 bases). Germline assignment: CDR1 MNHNS and CDR2 SASEGT. The V end was cut by 4 bases, the J end by 3 bases, with 10 bases between. This CDR3 comprises 14 residues. This CDR3 is CASSVMEGYNEQFF. The DNA for the CDR3 is TGTGCCAGCAGTGTGATGGAGGGCTACAATGAGCAGTTCTTC.

The V and J genes are TRBV6-7 and TRBJ2-7, with a weak D call TRBD2 (5 bases). TRBV6-7 is an ORF, and what it does is uncertain. Trimming took off 11 bases at V and 5 bases at J, with 13 bases between the two ends. CDR3 size: 11 residues. The CDR3, as DNA: TGTGCCGCCGCGGGCCCCCACGAGCAGTACGTC. It codes for CAAAGPHEQYV.

This clone appeared once. The V gene is TRBV18, the J gene TRBJ2-1; D not certain. The V end lost 2 bases, the J end lost 0 bases, and 11 bases lay between the germline ends. The CDR3 sequence is 16 residues long. Germline CDR1 and CDR2: KGHSH and LQKENI. CDR3 protein: CASSPGQLSSYNEQFF. CDR3 bases: TGTGCCAGCTCACCAGGCCAGCTCAGCTCCTACAATGAGCAGTTCTTC.

This chain joins TRBV7-3 and TRBJ2-3; D gene unclear. The V gene's germline CDR1 is SGHTA and CDR2 FQGTGA. The V gene lost 5 bases and the J gene lost 2 bases, with 8 bases spanning the gap. The CDR3 totals 13 residues. The CDR3 sequence is CASSAVATDTQYF. CDR3 bases: TGTGCCAGCAGCGCTGTCGCCACAGATACGCAGTATTTT.

This chain uses TRBV7-2 with TRBJ1-1; no firm D call. The CDR3 is 13 amino acids. Germline V gene data show CDR1 as SGHTA and CDR2 as FQGNSA. Trimming shortened V by 6 bases and J by 0 bases, and 8 bases separated the two germline ends. The DNA of the CDR3 is TGTGCCAGCAGGTTTACATTGAACACTGAAGCTTTCTTT. As protein: CASRFTLNTEAFF.

The chain joins TRBV5-6 to TRBJ2-3, with a tentative D call TRBD2 (6 bases). Germline-derived CDR1 and CDR2 are SGHDT and YYEEEE. Trimming removed 1 base from V and 11 bases from J, with 14 bases in between. The CDR3 sequence is 13 residues long. The CDR3 spells CASSLYGGILQYF. The CDR3 DNA follows: TGTGCCAGCAGCTTGTACGGAGGGATCTTGCAGTATTTT.

This sequence joins TRBV5-8 and TRBJ1-2; D is unclear. Germline V gene data show CDR1 as SGHTS and CDR2 as YDEGEE. Trimming shortened V by 4 bases and J by 4 bases, and 8 bases separated the two germline ends. CDR3 length: 12 amino acids. CDR3 sequence: CASSLTPYGYTF. CDR3 nucleotide sequence: TGTGCCAGCAGCCTCACCCCCTATGGCTACACCTTC.

The rearrangement joins TRBV9 to TRBJ1-4, with 7 bases identical to TRBD1. Germline CDR1 is SGDLS and CDR2 is YYNGEE. The trim removed 0 bases at V and 5 bases at J, leaving 4 bases unmatched. This CDR3 is built from 15 residues. The DNA of the CDR3 is TGTGCCAGCAGCGTAGCGACAGGGCCAAATGAAAAACTGTTTTTT. As protein: CASSVATGPNEKLFF.

The sample holds one count of this clone. This chain connects TRBV6-5 to TRBJ1-5, with D possibly matching TRBD1 (5 bases). The CDR3 is 12 residues long. Trimming left V 2 bases short and J 9 bases short, with 8 bases between. Germline CDR1 is MNHEY and CDR2 is SVGAGI. CDR3 region: CASSYGAVPQHF. The DNA for the CDR3 is TGTGCCAGCAGTTACGGGGCTGTGCCCCAGCATTTT.

This clone occurred a few times. The CDR3 spells CASRTTASSYGYTF. The CDR3 nucleotides read TGTGCCAGTAGAACGACAGCCTCCTCCTATGGCTACACCTTC. The chain employs TRBV19 and TRBJ1-2; D possibly corresponds to TRBD1 (5 bases). Trimming left V 6 bases short and J 4 bases short, with 15 bases between. The CDR3 extends over 14 amino acids. CDR1 and CDR2 from the germline V gene are LNHDA and SQIVND (reference sequence).

The CDR3 spells CATFQGLVHYEQYF. The CDR3 DNA sequence: TGTGCCACCTTCCAGGGACTAGTACACTACGAGCAGTACTTC. This rearrangement joins TRBV6-1 to TRBJ2-7, with 8 positions matching TRBD2. V lost 10 bases and J lost 3; bases outside the gene matches: 11. Germline values: CDR1 MNHNS, CDR2 SASEGT. The CDR3 is made up of 14 amino acids.

The rearrangement links TRBV7-2 to TRBJ2-5, with D uncertain. CDR3 size: 18 residues. Trimming removed 1 base at V and 4 bases at J, with 22 bases between. CDR1 and CDR2 from the germline V gene are SGHTA and FQGNSA. The CDR3 DNA sequence: TGTGCCAGCAGCTTAGTTCCCCCTTCGGCGGTGCTACCAGAGACCCAGTACTTC. The encoded protein is CASSLVPPSAVLPETQYF. Together with reference TRBV7-2 and TRBJ2-5, the CDR3 gives the full variable domain: GAGVSQSPSNKVTEKGKDVELRCDPISGHTALYWYRQSLGQGLEFLIYFQGNSAPDKSGLPSDRFSAERTGGSVSTLTIQRTQQEDSAVYLCASSLVPPSAVLPETQYFGPGTRLLVL.

The rearrangement joins TRBV7-2 to TRBJ1-2; no reliable D call. The CDR3 consists of 14 residues. Germline CDR1 and CDR2: SGHTA and FQGNSA. With 3 bases removed from V and 3 bases from J, the gap between germline ends came to 11 bases. The CDR3 loop is CASSFALPDYGYTF. CDR3 DNA sequence: TGTGCCAGCAGCTTTGCCCTGCCTGACTATGGCTACACCTTC.

The rearrangement links TRBV5-1 to TRBJ1-6, with 8 bases matching TRBD1. CDR3 size: 16 residues. Germline values: CDR1 SGHRS, CDR2 YFSETQ. Losses at the gene ends were 3 bases for V and 6 bases for J; bases not matched to a gene: 8. CDR3 sequence (DNA): TGCGCCAGCAGCTCACGGACAGGGAGCTTTAATTCACCCCTCCACTTT. It is translated as CASSSRTGSFNSPLHF.

The CDR3 DNA follows: TGTGCCAGCAGTCCGCGGGACAGTGGGACTGAAGCTTTCTTT. Protein: CASSPRDSGTEAFF. V and J are TRBV27 and TRBJ1-1; 7 bases are shared with TRBD1. Trimming cost V 5 bases and J 5 bases; bases outside gene matches: 8. The CDR3 loop spans 14 amino acids. Germline V gene data show CDR1 as MNHEY and CDR2 as SMNVEV (reference sequence).

V usage is TRBV19 and J usage is TRBJ2-5, with D uncertain. The CDR3 is 14 amino acids. The V gene's germline CDR1 is LNHDA and CDR2 SQIVND (reference sequence). Trimming stripped 4 bases from V and 4 bases from J, with 13 bases between. CDR3 loop: CASSKGRVAETQYF. The CDR3 DNA reads as TGTGCCAGTAGTAAGGGAAGGGTTGCAGAGACCCAGTACTTC.